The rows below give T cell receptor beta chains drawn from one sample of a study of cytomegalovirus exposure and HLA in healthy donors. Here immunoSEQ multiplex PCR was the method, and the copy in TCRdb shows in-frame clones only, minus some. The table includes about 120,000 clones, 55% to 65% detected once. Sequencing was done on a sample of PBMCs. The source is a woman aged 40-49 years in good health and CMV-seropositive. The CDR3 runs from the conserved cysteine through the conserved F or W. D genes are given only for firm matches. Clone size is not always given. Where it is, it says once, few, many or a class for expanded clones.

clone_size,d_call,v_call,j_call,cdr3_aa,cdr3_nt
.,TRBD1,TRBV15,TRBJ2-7,CATSRNKDRGYEQYF,TGTGCCACCAGCCGAAACAAGGACAGGGGATACGAGCAGTACTTC
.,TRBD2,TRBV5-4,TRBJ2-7,CASSPGLAGGFYEQYF,TGTGCCAGCAGCCCCGGACTAGCGGGGGGGTTTTACGAGCAGTACTTC
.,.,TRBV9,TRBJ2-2,CASSVERAGELFF,TGTGCCAGCAGCGTAGAGAGAGCCGGGGAGCTGTTTTTT
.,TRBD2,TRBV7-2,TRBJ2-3,CASSLASSGRSDTQYF,TGTGCCAGCAGCTTAGCGTCTAGCGGGAGGTCAGATACGCAGTATTTT
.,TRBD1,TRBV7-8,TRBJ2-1,CASSFPGTGGPLYYNDEQFF,TGTGCCAGCAGCTTTCCCGGGACAGGGGGTCCCCTCTACTACAATGATGAGCAGTTCTTC
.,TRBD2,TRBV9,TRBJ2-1,CASSGRTSGNNEQFF,TGTGCCAGCAGCGGACGTACTAGCGGAAACAATGAGCAGTTCTTC
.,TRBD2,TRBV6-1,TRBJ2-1,CATQGRGAADEQFF,TGTGCCACCCAGGGGCGGGGGGCGGCCGATGAGCAGTTCTTC
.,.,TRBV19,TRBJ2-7,CASSIREPGYEQYF,TGTGCCAGTAGTATCCGGGAGCCAGGCTACGAGCAGTACTTC
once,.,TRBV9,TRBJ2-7,CASGPGIDYEQYF,TGTGCCAGCGGCCCGGGGATAGACTACGAGCAGTACTTC
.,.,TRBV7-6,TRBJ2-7,CASSSGQTPNEQYF,TGTGCCAGCAGCTCCGGACAGACTCCTAACGAGCAGTACTTC
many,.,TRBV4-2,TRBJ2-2,CASSHDETINTGELFF,TGTGCCAGCAGCCATGATGAGACAATTAACACCGGGGAGCTGTTTTTT
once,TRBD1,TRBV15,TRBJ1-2,CATSTDRAHGYTF,TGTGCCACCAGCACCGACAGGGCCCATGGCTACACCTTC
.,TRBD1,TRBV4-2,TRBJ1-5,CASSRGQGIQPQHF,TGTGCCAGCAGCCGAGGACAGGGAATTCAGCCCCAGCATTTT
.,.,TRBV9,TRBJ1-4,CASSPSGGGAGEKLFF,TGTGCCAGCAGCCCGTCGGGTGGGGGGGCCGGTGAAAAACTGTTTTTT
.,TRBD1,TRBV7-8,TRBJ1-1,CASSLWTGRGTEAFF,TGTGCCAGCAGCCTCTGGACAGGGAGAGGCACTGAAGCTTTCTTT
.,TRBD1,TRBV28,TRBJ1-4,CATRQGLNEKLFF,TGTGCCACGCGACAGGGACTTAATGAAAAACTGTTTTTT
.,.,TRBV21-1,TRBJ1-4,CASLLGHTTNEKLFF,TGTGCCAGCCTTTTGGGACACACAACTAATGAAAAACTGTTTTTT
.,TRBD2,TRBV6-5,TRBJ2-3,CASSSPGLAGEDTQYF,TGTGCCAGCAGTTCCCCGGGACTAGCGGGAGAGGATACGCAGTATTTT
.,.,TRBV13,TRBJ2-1,CASSLGPDEQFF,TGTGCCAGCAGCTTAGGGCCAGATGAGCAGTTCTTC
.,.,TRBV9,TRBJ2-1,CASSVGLNNEQFF,TGTGCCAGCAGCGTAGGACTGAACAATGAGCAGTTCTTC
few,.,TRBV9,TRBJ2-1,CASSVGLQGNEQFF,TGTGCCAGCAGCGTCGGGCTGCAGGGCAATGAGCAGTTCTTC
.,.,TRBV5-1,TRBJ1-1,CASSPKNSMNTEAFF,TGCGCCAGCAGCCCGAAGAACTCCATGAACACTGAAGCTTTCTTT
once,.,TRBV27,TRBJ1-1,CASSPLGRLNTEAFF,TGTGCCAGCAGTCCCCTAGGGAGGCTGAACACTGAAGCTTTCTTT
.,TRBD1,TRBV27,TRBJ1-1,CASSPGTANTEAFF,TGTGCCAGCAGTCCCGGGACAGCGAACACTGAAGCTTTCTTT
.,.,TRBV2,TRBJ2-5,CASTHSRQETQYF,TGTGCCAGCACACATAGCCGCCAAGAGACCCAGTACTTC
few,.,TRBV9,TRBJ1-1,CASCAGMNTEAFF,TGTGCCAGCTGTGCAGGGATGAACACTGAAGCTTTCTTT
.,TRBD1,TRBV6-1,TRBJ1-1,CASSAWTGAGNTEAFF,TGTGCCAGCAGTGCCTGGACAGGGGCTGGGAACACTGAAGCTTTCTTT
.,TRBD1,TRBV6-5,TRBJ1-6,CASTPGQPNSPLHF,TGTGCCAGCACTCCGGGACAGCCGAATTCACCCCTCCACTTT
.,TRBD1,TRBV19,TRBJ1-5,CASSTPWGQGEGQPQHF,TGTGCCAGTAGTACCCCCTGGGGACAGGGCGAAGGCCAGCCCCAGCATTTT
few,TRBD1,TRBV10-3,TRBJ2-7,CAISLGQGEAHEQYF,TGTGCCATCAGCCTGGGACAGGGAGAGGCCCACGAGCAGTACTTC
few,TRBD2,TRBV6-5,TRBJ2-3,CASRRTSGRPDTQYF,TGTGCCAGCAGGCGGACTAGCGGGAGACCAGATACGCAGTATTTT
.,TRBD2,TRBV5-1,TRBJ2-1,CASSSRTSGPPHEQFF,TGCGCCAGCAGCTCCAGGACTAGCGGTCCACCCCATGAGCAGTTCTTC
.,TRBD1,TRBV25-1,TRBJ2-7,CASSDVRGQSYEQYF,TGTGCCAGCAGTGATGTAAGGGGGCAATCCTACGAGCAGTACTTC
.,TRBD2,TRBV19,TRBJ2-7,CASSLAGGPGEQYF,TGTGCCAGTAGCTTAGCGGGAGGGCCGGGGGAGCAGTACTTC
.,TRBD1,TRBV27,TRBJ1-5,CASRPTGNGNQPQHF,TGTGCCAGCAGGCCGACAGGGAACGGCAATCAGCCCCAGCATTTT
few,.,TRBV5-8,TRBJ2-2,CASSFRTGELFF,TGTGCCAGCAGCTTTCGCACCGGGGAGCTGTTTTTT
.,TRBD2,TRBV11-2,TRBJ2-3,CASSLFDSGTVTDTQYF,TGTGCCAGCAGCTTATTCGATAGCGGGACTGTCACAGATACGCAGTATTTT
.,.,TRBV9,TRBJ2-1,CASSVSGQSSYNEQFF,TGTGCCAGCAGCGTCAGCGGGCAGAGCTCCTACAATGAGCAGTTCTTC
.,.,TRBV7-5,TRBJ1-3,CARSNRGPGNTIYF,TGTGCCAGAAGCAATAGGGGTCCTGGAAACACCATATATTTT
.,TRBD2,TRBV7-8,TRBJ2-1,CASSLVQREVDEQFF,TGTGCCAGCAGCTTAGTCCAGCGGGAGGTCGATGAGCAGTTCTTC
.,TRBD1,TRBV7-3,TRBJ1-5,CATPQGALGMDQPQHF,TGTGCAACCCCACAGGGGGCTTTGGGGATGGATCAGCCCCAGCATTTT
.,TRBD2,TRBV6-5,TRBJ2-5,CASNLAGARETQYF,TGTGCCAGCAATTTAGCGGGAGCACGGGAGACCCAGTACTTC
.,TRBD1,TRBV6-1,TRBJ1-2,CASSEHRGRANYGYTF,TGTGCCAGCAGTGAGCACAGGGGGCGAGCTAACTATGGCTACACCTTC
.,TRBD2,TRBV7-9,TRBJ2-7,CASSFLKREGPYEQYF,TGTGCCAGCAGCTTCCTTAAGCGGGAGGGTCCCTACGAGCAGTACTTC
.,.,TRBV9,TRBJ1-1,CASSSSPGHLNTEAFF,TGTGCCAGCAGCTCATCTCCGGGACACTTGAACACTGAAGCTTTCTTT
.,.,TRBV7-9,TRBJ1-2,CSSSPTEAHGYTF,TGTTCCAGCAGCCCTACTGAGGCCCATGGCTACACCTTC
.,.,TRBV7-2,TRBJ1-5,CASSLAGQVQPQHF,TGTGCCAGCAGCTTAGCTGGGCAGGTCCAGCCCCAGCATTTT
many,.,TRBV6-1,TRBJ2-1,CASIQGRYNEQFF,TGTGCCAGCATCCAGGGGCGCTACAATGAGCAGTTCTTC
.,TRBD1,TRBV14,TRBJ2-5,CASSQGPGQGRSGETQYF,TGTGCCAGCAGCCAGGGCCCAGGACAGGGAAGGAGTGGAGAGACCCAGTACTTC
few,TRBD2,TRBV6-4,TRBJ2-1,CASSRTSGYNEQFF,TGTGCCAGCTCCCGGACTAGCGGCTACAATGAGCAGTTCTTC
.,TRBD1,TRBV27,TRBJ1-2,CASSYRTGGDYGYTF,TGTGCCAGCAGTTATCGGACAGGGGGGGACTATGGCTACACCTTC
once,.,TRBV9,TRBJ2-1,CASSARVFNEQFF,TGTGCCAGCAGCGCGAGGGTCTTCAATGAGCAGTTCTTC